The 30 T cell receptor beta chains presented below share a single source sample, sequenced in a study of blood T cell repertoires in COVID-19. TCRdb keeps only in-frame clones here, not all; method: immunoSEQ multiplex PCR. The sample carries 200,000 or so clones, 80% to 90% recorded once. Sequences were obtained from peripheral blood. These TCRs come from a man between 65 and 85 years old with active or convalescent COVID-19.

The V call is TRBV19, the J call TRBJ2-2, with D possibly being TRBD1 (6 bases). Germline assignment: CDR1 LNHDA and CDR2 SQIVND (reference sequence). Between the trimmed V and J ends, which lost 4 bases and 4 bases, there was a span of 10 bases. The CDR3 sequence is 14 residues long. In DNA, the CDR3 is TGTGCCAGTAGTAGGCAGGGGTCCACCGGGGAGCTGTTTTTT. It encodes CASSRQGSTGELFF.

This rearrangement joins TRBV28 to TRBJ1-5; tentatively, D is TRBD1 (6 bases). The CDR3 length is 12 residues. Trimming took off 8 bases at V and 10 bases at J, with 15 bases between the two ends. Germline CDR1 is MDHEN and CDR2 is SYDVKM. The CDR3, as DNA: TGTGCCAGCGAATGGAAAGGGACACCCCAGCATTTT. Its protein product is CASEWKGTPQHF.

The chain recombines TRBV5-5 with TRBJ2-7, with D maybe TRBD1 (6 bases). The CDR3 contains 14 residues. Trimming removed 0 bases from V and 9 bases from J, with 16 bases in between. The germline V gene encodes CDR1 SGHKS and CDR2 YYEKEE (reference sequence). This chain's CDR3 is CASSLVDGTLWQYF. CDR3 DNA sequence: TGTGCCAGCAGCTTGGTCGATGGGACACTATGGCAGTACTTC.

The chain carries TRBV25-1 and TRBJ2-1, with 7 bases fitting TRBD2. V gave up 4 bases and J gave up 0 bases; unmatched junction bases: 9. This CDR3 contains 17 residues. Germline V gene data show CDR1 as MGHDK and CDR2 as SYGVNS. The CDR3 bases are TGTGCCAGCAGTGCTTGGGGGGGTTCCCGCTCCTACAATGAGCAGTTCTTC. Translating gives CASSAWGGSRSYNEQFF.

The genes are TRBV29-1 and TRBJ2-7; TRBD2 matches at 7 bases. Germline CDR1 SQVTM, CDR2 ANQGSEA. The CDR3 sequence is 13 residues long. V shed 4 bases and J 5 bases; nucleotides not matched to a gene: 8. The CDR3 reads CSVVVGGFHEQYF. CDR3 sequence (DNA): TGCAGCGTTGTGGTGGGAGGGTTCCACGAGCAGTACTTC.

The chain uses TRBV7-8 and TRBJ1-1; D is ambiguous. The germline V gene encodes CDR1 SGHVS and CDR2 FQNEAQ. V shed 1 base and J shed 5 bases, with 8 bases lying between them. This CDR3 region has 13 residues. The CDR3 DNA reads as TGTGCCAGCAGCTTAGGGGGAGGAACTGAAGCTTTCTTT. This sequence encodes CASSLGGGTEAFF. Full variable domain (rest looked up from reference TRBV7-8 and TRBJ1-1): GAGVSQSPRYKVAKRGQDVALRCDPISGHVSLFWYQQALGQGPEFLTYFQNEAQLDKSGLPSDRFFAERPEGSVSTLKIQRTQQEDSAVYLCASSLGGGTEAFFGQGTRLTVV.

The chain carries TRBV7-6 and TRBJ2-7; D possibly corresponds to TRBD2 (5 bases). The CDR3 spans 14 residues. V lost 4 bases and J lost 3, with 13 bases in between. Germline CDR1 is SGHVS and CDR2 is FNYEAQ. CDR3 region: CASSSLAAHYEQYF. Written as DNA, the CDR3 is TGTGCCAGCAGCTCCCTAGCAGCCCACTACGAGCAGTACTTC.

This clone was observed a single time. The chain is built from TRBV9 and TRBJ2-1; 9 nucleotides agree with TRBD2. The V and J ends lost 0 bases and 5 bases, in that order; junction bases with no gene match: 9. Per germline, CDR1 SGDLS and CDR2 YYNGEE. The CDR3 has 17 residues. The CDR3 loop reads CASSVGLAGVGDNEQFF. The CDR3 DNA sequence: TGTGCCAGCAGCGTAGGATTAGCGGGAGTTGGAGACAATGAGCAGTTCTTC.

The chain employs TRBV11-2 and TRBJ1-1; 7 nucleotides agree with TRBD1. Germline assignment: CDR1 SGHAT and CDR2 FQNNGV. Losses at the gene ends were 5 bases for V and 6 bases for J; bases not matched to a gene: 6. The CDR3 contains 13 residues. CDR3 sequence (DNA): TGTGCCAGCAGCGCCACTGACAGGGCTGAAGCTTTCTTT. Translated, it gives CASSATDRAEAFF.

The chain joins TRBV4-3 to TRBJ2-5; TRBD1 is a possible D gene (5 bases). Germline assignment: CDR1 LGHNA and CDR2 YSLEER. The V gene lost 1 base and the J gene lost 2 bases, with 14 bases spanning the gap. CDR3 length: 16 residues. Written as DNA, the CDR3 is TGCGCCAGCAGCCAAGGACAGTTCCTGGGGCAAGAGACCCAGTACTTC. Translation gives CASSQGQFLGQETQYF.

V usage is TRBV5-1 and J usage is TRBJ1-2, with a weak D call TRBD1 (6 bases). This CDR3 is 16 amino acids long. Germline assignment: CDR1 SGHRS and CDR2 YFSETQ. V lost 3 bases and J 0 bases, leaving 15 bases between the germline ends. The CDR3 coding sequence is TGCGCCAGCAGCTCCGACCGGACAGAAACTAACTATGGCTACACCTTC. This translates into CASSSDRTETNYGYTF.

This sequence joins TRBV7-2 and TRBJ2-3; no definite D call. Trimming removed 4 bases at V and 3 bases at J, with 11 bases between. This CDR3 contains 14 residues. Germline CDR1 is SGHTA and CDR2 is FQGNSA. CDR3 nucleotides: TGTGCCAGCAGCTCCTGGCTTTGGACAGATACGCAGTATTTT. As protein: CASSSWLWTDTQYF.

J is TRBJ1-3 and V is TRBV28; D is unresolved. CDR3 length: 17 amino acids. With 7 bases removed from V and 1 base from J, the gap between germline ends came to 20 bases. Germline CDR1 reads MDHEN; CDR2 reads SYDVKM. The CDR3 is CASIMGSQLFSGNTIYF. CDR3 coding DNA: TGTGCCAGCATTATGGGGAGTCAGCTTTTTTCTGGAAACACCATATATTTT. The full variable domain, its missing parts supplied by reference TRBV28 and TRBJ1-3, is DVKVTQSSRYLVKRTGEKVFLECVQDMDHENMFWYRQDPGLGLRLIYFSYDVKMKEKGDIPEGYSVSREKKERFSLILESASTNQTSMYLCASIMGSQLFSGNTIYFGEGSWLTVV.

The chain uses TRBV1 and TRBJ2-5; the listed D gene, TRBD2, was not tested against the DNA. TRBV1 is a pseudogene. The CDR3 has 12 residues. The CDR3 sequence is CTSSQVSETQYF. The CDR3 bases are TGCACCAGCAGCCAAGTGTCTGAGACCCAGTACTTC.

The genes are TRBV18 and TRBJ1-3; 7 bases match TRBD1. This CDR3 is built from 16 residues. In germline, CDR1 is KGHSH, CDR2 LQKENI. Trimming cost V 3 bases and J 0 bases; bases outside gene matches: 5. The CDR3 sequence is CASSPWTGSSGNTIYF. The CDR3 region has the DNA TGTGCCAGCTCACCCTGGACAGGTTCCTCTGGAAACACCATATATTTT.

J is TRBJ1-1 and V is TRBV25-1, with D unclear. Germline V gene sequence: CDR1 MGHDK, CDR2 SYGVNS. This CDR3 contains 13 residues. V lost 5 bases, J lost 1 base, and 8 bases lay in between. CDR3 amino acids: CASSITENTEAFF. CDR3 DNA: TGTGCCAGCAGTATCACAGAGAACACTGAAGCTTTCTTT.

This clone was observed once. The chain joins TRBV7-9 to TRBJ2-1; the D gene is possibly TRBD2 (5 bases). Between the trimmed V and J ends, which lost 3 bases and 9 bases, there was a span of 12 bases. The CDR3 is made up of 13 amino acids. CDR1 and CDR2 from the germline V gene are SEHNR and FQNEAQ (reference sequence). CDR3 in amino acids: CASSFAGVAEQFF. The CDR3 nucleotides are TGTGCCAGCAGCTTCGCCGGGGTCGCTGAGCAGTTCTTC.

The chain is built from TRBV18 and TRBJ2-7, with TRBD2 matching over 7 bases. The CDR3 consists of 17 residues. Losses at the gene ends were 3 bases for V and 3 bases for J; bases not matched to a gene: 14. Germline V lookup: CDR1 KGHSH, CDR2 LQKENI. The CDR3 coding sequence is TGTGCCAGCTCACCGGCAGGGAGTCGTGGGAGGGACTACGAGCAGTACTTC. Encoded protein: CASSPAGSRGRDYEQYF.

The chain couples TRBV29-1 to TRBJ2-5; D perhaps matches TRBD1 (6 bases). Deletions cut 4 bases from V and 2 bases from J, with 8 bases between. The CDR3 runs to 12 residues. CDR1 SQVTM and CDR2 ANQGSEA come from the germline V gene. The CDR3, as DNA: TGCAGCGTTGGGACAGCACAAGAGACCCAGTACTTC. Encoded protein: CSVGTAQETQYF.

The rearrangement uses TRBV28 and TRBJ2-4; TRBD2 is a possible D gene (6 bases). V lost 6 bases to trimming and J lost 2 bases, with 11 bases between them. This CDR3 spans 14 amino acids. The germline gives CDR1 MDHEN, CDR2 SYDVKM. The CDR3 DNA reads as TGTGCCAGCAGCCTCGGGGGTTCCAAAAACATTCAGTACTTC. This translates into CASSLGGSKNIQYF.

The DNA for the CDR3 is TGTGCCAGCAGGCCCTGGGGCGGCCTGGGCTACACCTTC. Translated: CASRPWGGLGYTF. The chain uses TRBV12-3 or TRBV12-4 and TRBJ1-2, with a tentative D call TRBD1 (5 bases). The CDR3 is 13 residues long. Trimming took 6 bases from V and 8 from J, leaving 16 bases between them.

This clone was found once. The J gene is TRBJ2-3, the V gene TRBV9, with 7 bases fitting TRBD2. In germline, CDR1 is SGDLS, CDR2 YYNGEE. Unmatched junction bases numbered 5, after V lost 4 bases and J lost 0 bases. The CDR3 extends over 15 amino acids. This CDR3 is CASSLGGFSTDTQYF. The CDR3, as DNA: TGTGCCAGCAGCTTGGGGGGGTTTAGCACAGATACGCAGTATTTT.

This sequence joins TRBV19 and TRBJ2-7; D ambiguous. The CDR3 spans 11 residues. Trimming pared 4 bases from V and 3 bases from J, leaving 4 bases between. Per germline, CDR1 LNHDA and CDR2 SQIVND (reference sequence). The DNA for the CDR3 is TGTGCCAGTAGTAGCAGCTACGAGCAGTACTTC. This encodes CASSSSYEQYF.

In its sample, this clone was seen once. The J gene is TRBJ2-5, the V gene TRBV9; no reliable D call. CDR1 and CDR2 from the germline V gene are SGDLS and YYNGEE. The CDR3 loop spans 17 amino acids. The germline V and J ends were trimmed by 0 bases and 4 bases, with 19 bases remaining between them. CDR3 in DNA: TGTGCCAGCAGCGTAGGGGTTGACACGTCGTGGCGAGAGACCCAGTACTTC. Its protein product is CASSVGVDTSWRETQYF.

This clone showed up just once. J is TRBJ2-3 and V is TRBV28, with D perhaps matching TRBD2 (6 bases). This CDR3 has 15 amino acids. Trimming removed 10 bases from V and 3 bases from J, with 20 bases in between. The germline CDR1 and CDR2 sequences are MDHEN and SYDVKM. CDR3 region: CATLPGGFGTDTQYF. The CDR3 coding sequence is TGTGCCACCCTCCCCGGAGGGTTTGGGACAGATACGCAGTATTTT.

This chain links TRBV7-2 with TRBJ2-2; D might be TRBD1 (6 bases). Trimming took 7 bases from V and 2 from J, leaving 17 bases between them. The germline V gene encodes CDR1 SGHTA and CDR2 FQGNSA. This CDR3 has 16 amino acids. The CDR3 DNA reads as TGTGCCAGCACCCTCCCTAGGACAGCTAACACCGGGGAGCTGTTTTTT. Protein sequence: CASTLPRTANTGELFF.

The rearrangement links TRBV7-2 to TRBJ2-5, with 7 positions matching TRBD1. CDR1 SGHTA and CDR2 FQGNSA come from the germline V gene. The CDR3 sequence is 15 residues long. With V trimmed by 5 bases and J by 1 base, 7 bases remained unmatched. The CDR3 region has the DNA TGTGCCAGCAGCCCCATGACAGGGACCCAAGAGACCCAGTACTTC. Its translation: CASSPMTGTQETQYF.

This clone has only a few counts. The chain joins TRBV6-5 to TRBJ2-1; TRBD1 matches at 9 bases. In germline, CDR1 is MNHEY, CDR2 SVGAGI. Unmatched junction bases numbered 5, after V lost 6 bases and J lost 8 bases. The CDR3 is made up of 13 amino acids. CDR3 sequence: CASSGQGWDEQFF. CDR3 bases: TGTGCCAGCAGCGGACAGGGGTGGGATGAGCAGTTCTTC.

The chain has TRBV27 and TRBJ2-1, with 13 bases identical to TRBD2. The CDR3 spans 20 residues. The germline V gene encodes CDR1 MNHEY and CDR2 SMNVEV (reference sequence). Trimming removed 3 bases from V and 4 bases from J; junction bases left unmatched: 15. The CDR3 nucleotides read TGTGCCAGCAGTTTGGCGGGACAGGGGACTAGCGGGAACTTTTACAATGAGCAGTTCTTC. Translation gives CASSLAGQGTSGNFYNEQFF.

V usage is TRBV4-3 and J usage is TRBJ1-5; TRBD1 might be the D (5 bases). The germline gives CDR1 LGHNA, CDR2 YSLEER. V was clipped by 0 bases and J by 7 bases, with 7 bases between them. There are 13 residues in the CDR3. The CDR3 is CASSQDDRQPQHF. The CDR3, as DNA: TGCGCCAGCAGCCAAGATGACAGACAGCCCCAGCATTTT.